This TCR beta chain was sequenced for a study of blood T cell repertoires in COVID-19. About the research overall: T cells, B-cell-depleted T cells, or PBMCs supplied cDNA or gDNA.

Germline V lookup: CDR1 SGDLS, CDR2 YYNGEE. The CDR3 runs 17 residues. V lost 0 bases to trimming and J lost 8 bases; unmatched junction nucleotides: 13. Here immunoSEQ multiplex PCR was the method, and the copy in TCRdb shows in-frame clones only, minus some. The sample comprises roughly 190,000 clones, about 88% of which are singletons, and just under 25% rests with the top ten. The clonotype originates from a woman in her forties in a cohort exposed to, infected with or recovered from COVID-19 (not recorded which). The sequenced material came from PBMCs or T cells enriched from blood (not recorded which). The chain links TRBV9 to TRBJ2-2; TRBD1 matches 7 bases. CDR3 bases: TGTGCCAGCAGCGTAGTCCCTACCAGGGGGTTTATAGGGGAGCTGTTTTTT. This translates into CASSVVPTRGFIGELFF.